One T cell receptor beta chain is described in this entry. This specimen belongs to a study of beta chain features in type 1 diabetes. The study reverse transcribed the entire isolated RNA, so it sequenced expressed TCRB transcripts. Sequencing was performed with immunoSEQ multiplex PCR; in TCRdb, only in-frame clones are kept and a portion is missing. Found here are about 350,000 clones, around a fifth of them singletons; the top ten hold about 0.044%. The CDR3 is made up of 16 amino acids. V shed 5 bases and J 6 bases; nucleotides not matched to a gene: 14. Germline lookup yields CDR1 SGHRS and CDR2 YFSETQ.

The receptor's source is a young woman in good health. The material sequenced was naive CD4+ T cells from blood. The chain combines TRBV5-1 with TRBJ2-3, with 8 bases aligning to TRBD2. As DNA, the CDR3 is TGCGCCAGCAGTATTCTAGCGGGCGTCCCAACCGATACGCAGTATTTT. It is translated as CASSILAGVPTDTQYF. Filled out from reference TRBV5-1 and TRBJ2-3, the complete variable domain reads KAGVTQTPRYLIKTRGQQVTLSCSPISGHRSVSWYQQTPGQGLQFLFEYFSETQRNKGNFPGRFSGRQFSNSRSEMNVSTLELGDSALYLCASSILAGVPTDTQYFGPGTRLTVL.